This TCR beta chain was identified in a study of blood T cell repertoires in COVID-19. Overall study context: Samples of COVID-19 (acute and convalescent) were obtained from the United States, Italy and Spain. PBMCs, B-cell-depleted T cells, or T cells provided the cDNA or gDNA that made up the material.

The germline CDR1 and CDR2 sequences are SGDLS and YYNGEE. The J segment lost 2 bases and the V segment lost 0 bases, leaving 2 bases of the junction unmatched. The length of the CDR3 is 16 residues. Per the authors' pipeline: Amplified reference gene primers provided the basis for estimating nucleated cell counts. Profiled with immunoSEQ multiplex PCR; TCRdb holds only in-frame clones, not every one. V and J calls and clone size are those listed in that table; D and trimming were worked out from the DNA. The table has about 230,000 clones, around 83% seen once. Sequencing was done on a sample of peripheral blood. The chain uses TRBV9 and TRBJ2-1, with TRBD2 identical over 10 bases. This receptor was identified in a middle-aged man who had recovered from COVID-19. The CDR3 nucleotides are TGTGCCAGCAGCGTAGAAGCGGGAGGGACCTACAATGAGCAGTTCTTC. As protein: CASSVEAGGTYNEQFF.